This T cell receptor beta chain was identified during a study of technical replicates of blood from four donors. Produced via immunoSEQ multiplex PCR; TCRdb's table is partial and in-frame only. The top ten hold 4% to 5% of the sample, which has fewer than 75,000 clones, approximately 87% seen once. After removal of 1 base from V and 1 base from J, the junction contained 6 bases not matched to a gene. The CDR3 has 16 amino acids. Germline CDR1 SEHNR, CDR2 FQNEAQ (reference sequence). The chain uses TRBV7-9 and TRBJ1-1; 7 bases align to TRBD1. This receptor was taken from a human donor in good health. Some clones in this sample may be carry-over from other donors' samples. Sequencing was done on a sample of PBMCs. DNA of the CDR3: TGTGCCAGCAGCTTAGGGACAGGTGGTTGGAACACTGAAGCTTTCTTT. It encodes CASSLGTGGWNTEAFF.